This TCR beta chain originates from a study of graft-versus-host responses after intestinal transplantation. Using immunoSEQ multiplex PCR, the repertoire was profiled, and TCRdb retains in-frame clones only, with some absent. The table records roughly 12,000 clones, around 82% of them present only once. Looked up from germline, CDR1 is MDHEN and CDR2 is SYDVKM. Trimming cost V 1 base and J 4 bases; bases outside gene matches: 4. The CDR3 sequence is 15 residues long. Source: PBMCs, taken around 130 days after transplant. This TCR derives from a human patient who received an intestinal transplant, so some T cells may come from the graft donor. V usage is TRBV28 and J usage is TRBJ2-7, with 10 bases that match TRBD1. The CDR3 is CASSLYGTGVYEQYF. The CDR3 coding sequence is TGTGCCAGCAGTTTATATGGGACAGGGGTTTACGAGCAGTACTTC.